The T cell receptor beta chain described here comes from a study of PD-1 blockade in classical Hodgkin lymphoma. This table comes from immunoSEQ multiplex PCR, and its TCRdb copy is limited to in-frame clones, with some not included. The sample contains over 25,000 clones, less than 85% of which appear only once. Study-level results: Patients excluded were those beginning nivolumab under 1 year after ASCT. Newly diagnosed patients reportedly trailed healthy donors in baseline TCR diversity.

A word on this clone: Its antigen is not known.

Every single patient, without exception, relapsed after autologous stem cell transplantation, and brentuximab vedotin exposure varied. This specimen was peripheral blood mononuclear cells (PBMCs), taken before the second cycle of nivolumab. The TCR was taken from a human donor with classical Hodgkin lymphoma.

This chain's CDR3 is CSASRVNEQFF. CDR3 bases: TGCAGTGCTAGCCGCGTAAATGAGCAGTTCTTC. V usage is TRBV20-1 and J usage is TRBJ2-1; D is unclear. This CDR3 spans 11 amino acids. With 3 bases removed from V and 7 bases from J, the gap between germline ends came to 7 bases. The germline gives CDR1 DFQATT, CDR2 SNEGSKA (reference sequence).